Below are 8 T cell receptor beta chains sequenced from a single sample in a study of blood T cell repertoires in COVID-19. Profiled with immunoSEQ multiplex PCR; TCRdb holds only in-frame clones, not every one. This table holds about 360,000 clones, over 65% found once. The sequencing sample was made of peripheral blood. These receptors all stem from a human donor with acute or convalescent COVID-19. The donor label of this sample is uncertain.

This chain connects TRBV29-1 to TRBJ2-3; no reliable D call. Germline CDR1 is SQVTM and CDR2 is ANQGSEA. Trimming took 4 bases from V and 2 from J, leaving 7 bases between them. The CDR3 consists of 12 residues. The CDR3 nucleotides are TGCAGCGTTGGGCGGAACACAGATACGCAGTATTTT. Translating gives CSVGRNTDTQYF.

The CDR3 DNA reads TGTGCCAGCAGTTTATACGGGACAGGGTACGCCGGGGAGCTGTTTTTT. Translated, it gives CASSLYGTGYAGELFF. V and J are TRBV28 and TRBJ2-2, with TRBD1 matching over 9 bases. Trimming at V came to 1 base and at J to 6 bases, leaving 6 bases not matched to a gene. Germline V gene lookup returns CDR1 MDHEN and CDR2 SYDVKM. The CDR3 loop spans 16 amino acids.

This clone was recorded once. The CDR3: CASSRTGRTNYGYTF. The CDR3 DNA is TGTGCCAGCAGTAGGACAGGGCGGACTAACTATGGCTACACCTTC. The rearrangement joins TRBV6-5 to TRBJ1-2, with 8 bases identical to TRBD1. CDR1 MNHEY and CDR2 SVGAGI come from the germline V gene. The CDR3 runs to 15 residues. With V trimmed by 5 bases and J by 0 bases, 5 bases remained unmatched.

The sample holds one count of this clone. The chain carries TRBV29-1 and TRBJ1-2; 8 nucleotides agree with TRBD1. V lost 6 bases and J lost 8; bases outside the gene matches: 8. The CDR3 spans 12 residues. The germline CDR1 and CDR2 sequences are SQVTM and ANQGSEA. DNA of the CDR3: TGCAGCGTGGCCCGGACAGGGCAAGGCTACACCTTC. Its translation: CSVARTGQGYTF.

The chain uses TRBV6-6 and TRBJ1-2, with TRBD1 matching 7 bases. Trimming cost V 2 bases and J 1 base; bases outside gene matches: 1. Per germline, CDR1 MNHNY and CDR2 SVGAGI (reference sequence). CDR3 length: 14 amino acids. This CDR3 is CASSYGQDNYGYTF. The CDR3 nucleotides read TGTGCCAGCAGTTACGGACAGGATAACTATGGCTACACCTTC.

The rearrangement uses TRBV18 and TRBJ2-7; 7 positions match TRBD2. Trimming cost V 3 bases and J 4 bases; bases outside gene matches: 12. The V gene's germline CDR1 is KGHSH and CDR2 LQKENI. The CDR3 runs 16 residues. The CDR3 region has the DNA TGTGCCAGCTCACCGGGGACGGGAGGCCCCCCTTACGAGCAGTACTTC. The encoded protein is CASSPGTGGPPYEQYF.

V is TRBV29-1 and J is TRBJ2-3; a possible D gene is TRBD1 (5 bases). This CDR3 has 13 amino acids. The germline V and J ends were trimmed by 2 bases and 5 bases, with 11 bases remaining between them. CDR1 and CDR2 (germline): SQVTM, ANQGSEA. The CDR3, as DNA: TGCAGCGTTGAAAAAAACAGGAAAGATACGCAGTATTTT. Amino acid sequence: CSVEKNRKDTQYF.

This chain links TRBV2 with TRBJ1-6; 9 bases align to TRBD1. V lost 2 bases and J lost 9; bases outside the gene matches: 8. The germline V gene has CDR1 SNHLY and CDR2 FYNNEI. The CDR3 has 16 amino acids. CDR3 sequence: CASSESTGGLGSPLHF. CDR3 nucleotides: TGTGCCAGCAGTGAATCGACAGGGGGTTTGGGTTCACCCCTCCACTTT. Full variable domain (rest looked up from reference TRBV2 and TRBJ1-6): EPEVTQTPSHQVTQMGQEVILRCVPISNHLYFYWYRQILGQKVEFLVSFYNNEISEKSEIFDDQFSVERPDGSNFTLKIRSTKLEDSAMYFCASSESTGGLGSPLHFGNGTRLTVT.